The rows below give T cell receptor beta chains drawn from one sample of a study of blood T cell repertoires in COVID-19. The data were produced by immunoSEQ multiplex PCR, yet TCRdb's version contains in-frame clones alone and is incomplete. The sample includes hundreds of thousands of clones, around 90% seen only once; the top ten take about 3%. Source material: peripheral blood. The receptors were sampled from a man in his late teens or twenties with active or convalescent COVID-19. Both conserved end residues are part of each CDR3. The D gene is left open where the match is weak. Size is omitted from some rows. Given values are once, few, many or a class for expanded clones.

size	V	J	D	CDR3	DNA
.	TRBV19	TRBJ1-2	TRBD1	CASSTTGESRGYTF	TGTGCCAGTAGTACGACAGGGGAAAGCAGAGGCTACACCTTC
few	TRBV5-4	TRBJ2-7	TRBD1	CASSEGGTGLYEQYF	TGTGCCAGCAGCGAGGGCGGGACAGGGCTTTACGAGCAGTACTTC
.	TRBV6-5	TRBJ1-3	.	CASSRFSAGENTIYF	TGTGCCAGCAGTAGATTTTCGGCAGGGGAAAACACCATATATTTT
.	TRBV30	TRBJ2-1	.	CAWKRSYNEQFF	TGTGCCTGGAAGCGCTCCTACAATGAGCAGTTCTTC
.	TRBV23-1	TRBJ1-2	TRBD1	CASSLTDRGYRANYGYTF	TGCGCCAGCAGTTTAACGGACAGGGGTTACCGAGCTAACTATGGCTACACCTTC
.	TRBV4-3	TRBJ2-7	TRBD1	CASSPRTGLYEQYF	TGCGCCAGCAGCCCGAGGACAGGGCTCTACGAGCAGTACTTC
.	TRBV9	TRBJ1-2	.	CASSVGRGDTYGYTF	TGTGCCAGCAGCGTAGGTCGAGGGGACACCTATGGCTACACCTTC
.	TRBV5-5	TRBJ1-2	TRBD1	CASSFSSGTVVGAYGYTF	TGTGCCAGCAGCTTTTCTTCCGGGACAGTGGTGGGAGCCTATGGCTACACCTTC
.	TRBV24-1	TRBJ1-4	TRBD1	CATSGPGQKNEKLFF	TGTGCCACCAGTGGCCCGGGACAGAAGAATGAAAAACTGTTTTTT
.	TRBV11-3	TRBJ2-3	.	CASSLAGATDTQYF	TGTGCCAGCAGCTTAGCGGGAGCCACAGATACGCAGTATTTT
once	TRBV7-2	TRBJ1-5	TRBD1	CASSSGTGIQPQHF	TGTGCCAGCAGCTCCGGGACAGGGATTCAGCCCCAGCATTTT
.	TRBV19	TRBJ1-2	TRBD1	CASSIFFSRTGDYGYTF	TGTGCCAGTAGTATATTTTTTAGCCGGACAGGAGACTATGGCTACACCTTC
.	TRBV24-1	TRBJ1-5	.	CATQMGGGPQPQHF	TGTGCCACCCAGATGGGGGGGGGCCCCCAGCCCCAGCATTTT
.	TRBV4-3	TRBJ2-1	.	CASSNNPSLPGQFF	TGCGCCAGCAGCAATAACCCCTCCCTCCCCGGTCAGTTCTTC
.	TRBV4-3	TRBJ2-3	.	CASSQEGTTDTQYF	TGCGCCAGCAGCCAAGAGGGCACCACAGATACGCAGTATTTT
.	TRBV29-1	TRBJ1-2	.	CSVELQGMDYGYTF	TGCAGCGTCGAATTACAGGGTATGGACTATGGCTACACCTTC
.	TRBV29-1	TRBJ2-1	.	CSVEIPGFGRFGEQFF	TGCAGCGTTGAAATTCCGGGTTTCGGCCGTTTTGGTGAGCAGTTCTTC
.	TRBV2	TRBJ2-7	.	CASTSPLPDEQYF	TGTGCCAGCACGAGTCCCTTGCCCGACGAGCAGTACTTC
.	TRBV4-2	TRBJ1-4	.	CASSPRGADEKLFF	TGTGCCAGCAGCCCGCGGGGGGCTGACGAAAAACTGTTTTTT
.	TRBV28	TRBJ1-6	.	CASTEENNSPLHF	TGTGCCAGCACAGAGGAAAATAATTCACCCCTCCACTTT
.	TRBV4-3	TRBJ1-2	.	CASSQREYYGYTF	TGCGCCAGCAGCCAAAGGGAGTACTATGGCTACACCTTC
.	TRBV6-2/TRBV6-3	TRBJ2-5	TRBD2	CASSHRLAGETQYF	TGTGCCAGCAGTCACAGACTAGCCGGAGAGACCCAGTACTTC
once	TRBV7-3	TRBJ2-1	TRBD2	CASSLSLAGGEQFF	TGTGCCAGCAGCTTAAGTCTAGCGGGGGGTGAGCAGTTCTTC
.	TRBV7-8	TRBJ1-2	.	CASSLEEDYGYTF	TGTGCCAGCAGCTTAGAAGAGGACTATGGCTACACCTTC
.	TRBV2	TRBJ1-4	TRBD1	CASVGTGTGLVSNEKLFF	TGTGCCAGCGTAGGGACCGGGACAGGGTTAGTTTCTAATGAAAAACTGTTTTTT
once	TRBV7-9	TRBJ2-1	TRBD2	CASSLTSGYYNEQFF	TGTGCCAGCAGCTTAACTAGCGGGTACTACAATGAGCAGTTCTTC
.	TRBV6-2/TRBV6-3	TRBJ1-5	TRBD1	CASSTGTGFRRAGNQPQHF	TGTGCCAGCAGCACCGGGACAGGGTTCCGCCGCGCGGGCAATCAGCCCCAGCATTTT
.	TRBV5-1	TRBJ2-2	.	CASSPPSRPGSGELFF	TGCGCCAGCAGCCCGCCCAGCCGACCGGGGAGCGGGGAGCTGTTTTTT
.	TRBV6-5	TRBJ1-1	.	CASSYIGSETEAFF	TGTGCCAGCAGTTACATAGGCAGCGAGACTGAAGCTTTCTTT
.	TRBV5-6	TRBJ2-1	TRBD2	CASSLTSGGYNEQFF	TGTGCCAGCAGCTTGACTAGCGGGGGTTACAATGAGCAGTTCTTC
.	TRBV2	TRBJ1-2	TRBD1	CASSEAPTGVYGYTF	TGTGCCAGCAGTGAAGCCCCGACAGGGGTCTATGGCTACACCTTC
.	TRBV27	TRBJ2-5	.	CASSADRKQETQYF	TGTGCCAGCAGTGCGGACAGAAAACAAGAGACCCAGTACTTC
.	TRBV28	TRBJ1-5	.	CASSQRQVIGQPQHF	TGTGCCAGCAGCCAACGACAGGTTATCGGGCAGCCCCAGCATTTT
.	TRBV29-1	TRBJ1-2	.	CSVGQGIYGYTF	TGCAGCGTTGGCCAGGGGATCTATGGCTACACCTTC
.	TRBV5-1	TRBJ1-2	TRBD1	CASSGLQGDYGYTF	TGCGCCAGCAGCGGACTCCAGGGGGACTATGGCTACACCTTC
.	TRBV7-9	TRBJ2-5	.	CASSLDRRPQETQYF	TGTGCCAGCAGCTTAGATCGGCGGCCCCAAGAGACCCAGTACTTC
.	TRBV6-1	TRBJ2-1	TRBD2	CASSVSSGGPYNEQFF	TGTGCCAGCAGTGTCTCTAGCGGGGGACCCTACAATGAGCAGTTCTTC
few	TRBV11-2	TRBJ2-7	TRBD1	CASSLTQGVGEQYF	TGTGCCAGCAGCTTAACACAGGGGGTCGGCGAGCAGTACTTC
.	TRBV7-2	TRBJ2-1	TRBD2	CASSLSGRTSSYNEQFF	TGTGCCAGCAGCTTAAGCGGGAGGACTAGCTCCTACAATGAGCAGTTCTTC
.	TRBV18	TRBJ2-3	.	CASSPTHSYPDTQYF	TGTGCCAGCTCACCGACACATTCCTACCCAGATACGCAGTATTTT
.	TRBV9	TRBJ2-5	.	CASSVGQGTIETQYF	TGTGCCAGCAGCGTAGGGCAGGGGACGATCGAGACCCAGTACTTC
.	TRBV6-1	TRBJ2-3	.	CASSESRGLGTDTQYF	TGTGCCAGCAGTGAATCCCGCGGGCTGGGGACAGATACGCAGTATTTT
.	TRBV28	TRBJ1-5	.	CASSLHGSYSNQPQHF	TGTGCCAGCAGTTTACATGGCAGTTATAGCAATCAGCCCCAGCATTTT
.	TRBV5-4	TRBJ1-2	TRBD1	CASSPTGEDYGYTF	TGTGCCAGCAGCCCCACAGGGGAGGACTATGGCTACACCTTC
.	TRBV9	TRBJ1-2	.	CASSVGDGGGGYTF	TGTGCCAGCAGCGTAGGAGACGGTGGCGGGGGCTACACCTTC
.	TRBV20-1	TRBJ1-1	.	CSASPPNTEAFF	TGCAGTGCTAGTCCTCCGAACACTGAAGCTTTCTTT
.	TRBV15	TRBJ1-5	.	CATSRDLVGLPGQPQHF	TGTGCCACCAGCAGAGATCTGGTCGGTCTTCCGGGGCAGCCCCAGCATTTT
few	TRBV6-5	TRBJ1-4	TRBD1	CASTEGQGNEKLFF	TGTGCCAGCACCGAGGGACAGGGTAATGAAAAACTGTTTTTT
.	TRBV5-1	TRBJ2-3	.	CASSLGDYSTDTQYF	TGCGCCAGCAGCTTGGGAGACTATTCCACAGATACGCAGTATTTT